This T cell receptor beta chain was sequenced in a study of blood T cell repertoires in COVID-19. With 6 bases clipped from V and 6 bases from J, the junction kept 9 bases outside the gene matches. The CDR3 length is 14 residues. The V gene's germline CDR1 is MDHEN and CDR2 SYDVKM. Data came from immunoSEQ multiplex PCR; TCRdb stores just in-frame clones and leaves some out. The table includes around 260,000 clones, 75% to 90% detected once. This TCR derives from a woman under 40 who had recovered from COVID-19. This chain uses TRBV28 with TRBJ2-7; 9 positions agree with TRBD1. The sequencing input was PBMCs or T cells enriched from blood (not recorded which). CDR3 region: CASSEATGGLEQYF. In nucleotides, the CDR3 is TGTGCCAGCAGCGAAGCTACAGGGGGCCTCGAGCAGTACTTC.